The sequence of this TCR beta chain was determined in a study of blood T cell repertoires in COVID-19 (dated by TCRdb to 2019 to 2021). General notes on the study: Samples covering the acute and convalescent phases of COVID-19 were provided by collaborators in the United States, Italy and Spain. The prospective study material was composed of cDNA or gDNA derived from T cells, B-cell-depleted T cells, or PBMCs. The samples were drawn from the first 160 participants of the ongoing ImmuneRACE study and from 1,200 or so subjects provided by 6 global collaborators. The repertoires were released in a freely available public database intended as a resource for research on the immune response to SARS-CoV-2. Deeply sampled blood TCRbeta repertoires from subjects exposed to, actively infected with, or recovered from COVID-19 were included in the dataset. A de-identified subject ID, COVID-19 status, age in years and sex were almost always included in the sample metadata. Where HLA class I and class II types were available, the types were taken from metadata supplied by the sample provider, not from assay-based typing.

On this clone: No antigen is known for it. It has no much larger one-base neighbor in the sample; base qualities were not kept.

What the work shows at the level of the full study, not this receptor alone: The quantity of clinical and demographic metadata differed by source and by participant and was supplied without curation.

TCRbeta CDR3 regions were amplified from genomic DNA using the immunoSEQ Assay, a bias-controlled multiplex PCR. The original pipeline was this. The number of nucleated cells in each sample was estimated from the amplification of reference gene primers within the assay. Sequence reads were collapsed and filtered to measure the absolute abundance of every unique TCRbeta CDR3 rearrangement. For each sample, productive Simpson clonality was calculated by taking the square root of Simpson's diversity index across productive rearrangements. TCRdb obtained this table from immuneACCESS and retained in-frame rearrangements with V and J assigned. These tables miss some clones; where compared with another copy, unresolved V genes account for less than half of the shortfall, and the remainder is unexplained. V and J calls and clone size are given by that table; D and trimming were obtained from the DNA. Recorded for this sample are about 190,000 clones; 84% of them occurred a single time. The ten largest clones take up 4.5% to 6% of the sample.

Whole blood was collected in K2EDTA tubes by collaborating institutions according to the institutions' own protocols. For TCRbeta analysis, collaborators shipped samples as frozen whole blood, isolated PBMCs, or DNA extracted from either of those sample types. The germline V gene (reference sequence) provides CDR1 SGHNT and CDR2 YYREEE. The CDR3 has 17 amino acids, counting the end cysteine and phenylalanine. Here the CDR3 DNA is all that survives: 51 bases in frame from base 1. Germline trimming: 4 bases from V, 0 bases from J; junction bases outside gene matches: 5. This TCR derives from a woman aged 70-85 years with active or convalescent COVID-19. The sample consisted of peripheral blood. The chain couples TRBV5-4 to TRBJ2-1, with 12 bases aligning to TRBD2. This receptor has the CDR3 CASSRTSGAVSYNEQFF. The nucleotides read TGTGCCAGCAGCAGGACTAGCGGGGCCGTCTCCTACAATGAGCAGTTCTTC.